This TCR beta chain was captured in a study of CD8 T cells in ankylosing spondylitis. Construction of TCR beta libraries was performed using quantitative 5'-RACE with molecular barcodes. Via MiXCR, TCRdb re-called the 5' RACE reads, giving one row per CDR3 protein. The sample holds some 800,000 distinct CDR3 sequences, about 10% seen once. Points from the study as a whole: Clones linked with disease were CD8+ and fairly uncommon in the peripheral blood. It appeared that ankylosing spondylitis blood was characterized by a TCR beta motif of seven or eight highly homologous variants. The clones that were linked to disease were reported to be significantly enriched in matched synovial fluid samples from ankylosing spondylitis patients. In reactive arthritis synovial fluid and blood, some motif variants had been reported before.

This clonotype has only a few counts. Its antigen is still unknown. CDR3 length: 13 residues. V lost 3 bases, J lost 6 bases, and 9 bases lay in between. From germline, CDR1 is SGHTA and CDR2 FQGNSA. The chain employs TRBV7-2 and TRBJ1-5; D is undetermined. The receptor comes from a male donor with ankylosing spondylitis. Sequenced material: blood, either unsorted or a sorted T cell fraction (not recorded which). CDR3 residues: CASSFTKSQPQHF. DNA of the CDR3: TGTGCCAGCAGCTTCACGAAGAGTCAGCCCCAGCATTTT.